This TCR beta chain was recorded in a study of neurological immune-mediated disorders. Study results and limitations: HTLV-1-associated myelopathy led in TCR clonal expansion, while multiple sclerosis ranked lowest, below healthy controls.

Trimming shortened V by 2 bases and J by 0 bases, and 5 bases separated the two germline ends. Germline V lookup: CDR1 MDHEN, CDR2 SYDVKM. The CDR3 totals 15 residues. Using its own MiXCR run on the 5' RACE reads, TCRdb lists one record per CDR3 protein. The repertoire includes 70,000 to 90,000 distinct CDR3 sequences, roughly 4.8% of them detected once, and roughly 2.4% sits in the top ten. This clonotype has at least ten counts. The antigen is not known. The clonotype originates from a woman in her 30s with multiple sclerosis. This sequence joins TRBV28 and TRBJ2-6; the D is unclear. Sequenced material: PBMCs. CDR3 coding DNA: TGTGCCAGCAGTTTAGAGATCTCTGGGGCCAACGTCCTGACTTTC. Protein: CASSLEISGANVLTF.